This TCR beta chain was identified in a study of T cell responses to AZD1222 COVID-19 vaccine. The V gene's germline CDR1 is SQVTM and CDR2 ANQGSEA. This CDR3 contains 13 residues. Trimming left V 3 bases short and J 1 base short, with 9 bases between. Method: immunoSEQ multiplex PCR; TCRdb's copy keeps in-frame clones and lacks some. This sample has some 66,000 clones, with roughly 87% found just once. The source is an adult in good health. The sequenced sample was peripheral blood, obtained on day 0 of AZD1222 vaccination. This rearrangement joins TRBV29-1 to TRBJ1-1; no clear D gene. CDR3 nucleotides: TGCAGCGTTGAGCGCTCGGGGAACACTGAAGCTTTCTTT. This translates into CSVERSGNTEAFF.